A single sample gave rise to the 17 T cell receptor beta chains below, sequenced in a study of shared clonotypes between healthy human individuals. Clones were sequenced by immunoSEQ multiplex PCR, and TCRdb holds only the in-frame ones, with some missing. The table shows more than 550,000 clones, with around 77% occurring only once. The specimen sequenced was memory CD4+ T cells sorted from blood. The subset denotes: CD45RA-negative fraction. Receptors were obtained from a woman aged 30 to 39 in good health.

The J gene is TRBJ2-3, the V gene TRBV10-2; 12 bases map to TRBD2. With V trimmed by 0 bases and J by 7 bases, 17 bases remained unmatched. The germline V gene encodes CDR1 WSHSY and CDR2 SAAADI. The CDR3 consists of 20 residues. CDR3 DNA: TGCGCCAGCAGTGAGTCGACTAGCGGGGGATTGGACCTGTCCCGGCATACGCAGTATTTT. This gives the protein CASSESTSGGLDLSRHTQYF.

This chain links TRBV6-5 with TRBJ1-4; D ambiguous. From germline, CDR1 is MNHEY and CDR2 SVGAGI. CDR3 size: 14 residues. V lost 4 bases, J lost 4 bases, and 10 bases lay in between. The DNA of the CDR3 is TGTGCCAGCAGTTTTGGGCAGGTTAATGAAAAACTGTTTTTT. It encodes CASSFGQVNEKLFF.

This sequence joins TRBV7-8 and TRBJ2-2; 7 bases are shared with TRBD1. This CDR3 contains 16 residues. Germline CDR1 and CDR2: SGHVS and FQNEAQ. V shed 2 bases and J 3 bases; nucleotides not matched to a gene: 6. The CDR3 protein is CASSLKRTGYTGELFF. The CDR3 nucleotides are TGTGCCAGCAGCTTAAAAAGGACAGGCTACACCGGGGAGCTGTTTTTT.

This sequence joins TRBV19 and TRBJ1-1; D perhaps matches TRBD1 (5 bases). Germline V gene data show CDR1 as LNHDA and CDR2 as SQIVND (reference sequence). This CDR3 comprises 14 residues. The V and J ends lost 3 bases and 0 bases respectively, with 8 bases between them. The CDR3 loop reads CASSIWGMNTEAFF. DNA of the CDR3: TGTGCCAGTAGTATTTGGGGGATGAACACTGAAGCTTTCTTT.

The gene calls are TRBV19 and TRBJ2-7; D remains ambiguous. Germline V gene data show CDR1 as LNHDA and CDR2 as SQIVND (reference sequence). V was pared by 3 bases and J by 0 bases, with 15 bases between. This CDR3 region has 16 residues. The chain's CDR3 is CASSMLVGASSYEQYF. Here the CDR3 DNA reads TGTGCCAGTAGTATGTTGGTTGGCGCCAGCTCCTACGAGCAGTACTTC.

This clone is a singleton in its sample. The chain is built from TRBV6-5 and TRBJ2-3, with D maybe TRBD2 (6 bases). The germline V gene has CDR1 MNHEY and CDR2 SVGAGI. V dropped 5 bases and J dropped 2 bases, with 14 bases sitting between them. The CDR3 totals 15 residues. CDR3: CASSARGLFTDTQYF. CDR3 in DNA: TGTGCCAGCAGTGCTCGGGGACTCTTCACAGATACGCAGTATTTT.

V gene TRBV5-1 combines with J gene TRBJ2-7; D ambiguous. Trimming took 4 bases from V and 2 from J, leaving 13 bases between them. Germline V gene sequence: CDR1 SGHRS, CDR2 YFSETQ. The CDR3 covers 14 residues. The CDR3 sequence: CASSPGSLTYEQYF. The CDR3 nucleotides are TGCGCCAGCAGCCCCGGATCCTTGACCTACGAGCAGTACTTC.

This sequence joins TRBV28 and TRBJ2-4; 9 bases agree with TRBD2. This CDR3 has 16 residues. V lost 5 bases, J lost 5 bases, and 10 bases stayed unmatched. Germline CDR1 reads MDHEN; CDR2 reads SYDVKM. The CDR3 bases are TGTGCCAGCAGTGCATCTAGCGGGATGGGGGAAAACATTCAGTACTTC. This encodes CASSASSGMGENIQYF.

The chain has TRBV29-1 and TRBJ1-2; D is uncertain. With 1 base removed from V and 6 bases from J, the gap between germline ends came to 9 bases. This CDR3 comprises 12 residues. Per the germline V gene, CDR1 is SQVTM and CDR2 is ANQGSEA. CDR3 loop: CSVEVAEDGYTF. As DNA, the CDR3 is TGCAGCGTTGAAGTTGCAGAGGATGGCTACACCTTC.

This chain joins TRBV5-1 and TRBJ2-7; TRBD2 matches 9 bases. Germline V gives CDR1 SGHRS, CDR2 YFSETQ. Trimming at V came to 0 bases and at J to 0 bases, leaving 4 bases not matched to a gene. This CDR3 has 16 amino acids. This CDR3 is CASSLGAGGSSYEQYF. Here the CDR3 DNA reads TGCGCCAGCAGCTTGGGGGCGGGAGGGAGCTCCTACGAGCAGTACTTC.

Turning to this clone: The sample has other DNA sequences that encode this CDR3 too. V gene TRBV5-1 combines with J gene TRBJ1-1, with 11 bases that match TRBD1. J gave up 5 bases and V 4 bases, and 4 bases lay outside the gene matches. CDR1 is SGHRS and CDR2 is YFSETQ in the germline V gene. The CDR3 contains 14 residues. The DNA for the CDR3 is TGCGCCAGCAGCCCGGGGACAGGGGGGACTGAAGCTTTCTTT. Translated, it gives CASSPGTGGTEAFF.

This clone was recorded at least ten times. V usage is TRBV30 and J usage is TRBJ1-3, with D maybe TRBD1 (5 bases). The CDR3 extends over 11 amino acids. V lost 7 bases to trimming and J lost 6 bases, with 10 bases between them. Germline V CDR1 and CDR2: GTSNPN, SVGIG (reference sequence). The CDR3 loop is CASGTANTIYF. For the CDR3, the DNA is TGTGCCTCCGGGACCGCAAACACCATATATTTT.

The CDR3 sequence is CSTWGSYEQYF. As DNA, the CDR3 is TGCAGCACCTGGGGCTCCTACGAGCAGTACTTC. The rearrangement links TRBV20-1 to TRBJ2-7; the D is unclear. The length of the CDR3 is 11 residues. CDR1 DFQATT and CDR2 SNEGSKA come from the germline V gene (reference sequence).

Worth noting for this clone: Other DNA sequences in the same sample also yield this CDR3. This rearrangement joins TRBV15 to TRBJ2-7; D may be TRBD1 (6 bases). V lost 2 bases and J 7 bases, leaving 12 bases between the germline ends. Germline V gene data show CDR1 as LNHNV and CDR2 as YYDKDF (reference sequence). The CDR3 length is 13 residues. CDR3 sequence (DNA): TGTGCCACCAGCAGAAGGACAGTGGGTGAGCAGTACTTC. Translating gives CATSRRTVGEQYF.

V usage is TRBV27 and J usage is TRBJ2-1, with D tentatively TRBD2 (5 bases). The CDR3 runs 14 residues. V lost 7 bases to trimming and J lost 3 bases, with 13 bases between them. The germline V gene encodes CDR1 MNHEY and CDR2 SMNVEV (reference sequence). Here the CDR3 DNA reads TGTGCCAGCACTCGGAGGTCCTACTACAATGAGCAGTTCTTC. It is translated as CASTRRSYYNEQFF.

In this sample, this clone turned up once. V and J are TRBV6-1 and TRBJ1-4, with a tentative D call TRBD1 (6 bases). CDR1 and CDR2 (germline): MNHNS, SASEGT. V lost 6 bases to trimming and J lost 5 bases, with 16 bases between them. The CDR3 loop spans 15 amino acids. CDR3 in DNA: TGTGCCAGCAGATTTCCACAGGGCTCAAATGAAAAACTGTTTTTT. This translates into CASRFPQGSNEKLFF.

In its sample, this clone was seen many times. The V call is TRBV16, the J call TRBJ2-4, with a tentative D call TRBD1 (5 bases). Trimming took off 4 bases at V and 7 bases at J, with 11 bases between the two ends. Germline-derived CDR1 and CDR2 are KGHSY and FQNENV. This CDR3 spans 13 amino acids. CDR3 sequence reads: CASSRGHTNIQYF. CDR3 bases: TGTGCCAGCAGCCGTGGACACACGAACATTCAGTACTTC.